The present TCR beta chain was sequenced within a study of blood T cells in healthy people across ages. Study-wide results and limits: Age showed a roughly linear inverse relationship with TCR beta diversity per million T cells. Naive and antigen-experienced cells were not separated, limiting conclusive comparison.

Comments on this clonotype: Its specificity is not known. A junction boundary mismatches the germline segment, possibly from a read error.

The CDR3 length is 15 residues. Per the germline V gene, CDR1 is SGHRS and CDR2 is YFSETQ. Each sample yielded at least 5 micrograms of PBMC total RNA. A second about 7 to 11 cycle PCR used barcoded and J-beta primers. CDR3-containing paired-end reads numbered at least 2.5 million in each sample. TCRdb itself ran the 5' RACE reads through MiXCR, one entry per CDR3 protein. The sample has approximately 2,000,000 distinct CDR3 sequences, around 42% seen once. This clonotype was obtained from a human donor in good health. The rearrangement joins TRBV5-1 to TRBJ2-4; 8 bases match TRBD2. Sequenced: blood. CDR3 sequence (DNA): TGCGCCAGCAGCTTGGGCAGCGGGGGTGTGGAGACCCAGCACTTC. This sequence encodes CASSLGSGGVETQHF. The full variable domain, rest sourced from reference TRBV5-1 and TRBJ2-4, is KAGVTQTPRYLIKTRGQQVTLSCSPISGHRSVSWYQQTPGQGLQFLFEYFSETQRNKGNFPGRFSGRQFSNSRSEMNVSTLELGDSALYLCASSLGSGGVETQHFGAGTRLSVL.